This T cell receptor beta chain comes out of a study of blood T cell repertoires in COVID-19. Overall study: COVID-19 samples, acute and convalescent, were from the United States, Italy and Spain. PBMCs, B-cell-depleted T cells, or T cells were the source of the cDNA or gDNA that made up the material.

Only in-frame clones appear in the TCRdb table, and some are missing; sequencing was by immunoSEQ multiplex PCR. The table lists 190,000 or so clones, about 77% of them singletons. Trimming removed 9 bases at V and 10 bases at J, with 23 bases between. The CDR3 consists of 14 residues. CDR1 is MRHNA, CDR2 SNTAGT, per germline. The sample holds a few counts of this clone. This clonotype was sampled from an elderly woman with active or convalescent COVID-19. Sequencing was performed on peripheral blood. This chain links TRBV6-4 with TRBJ2-3, with D possibly being TRBD2 (7 bases). The CDR3 sequence: CAREGGAPLSSQYF. The DNA of the CDR3 is TGTGCCAGAGAGGGGGGGGCCCCTTTATCTTCGCAGTATTTT.